What follows are 21 T cell receptor beta chains derived from one specimen sequenced in a study of cytomegalovirus exposure and HLA in healthy donors. PCR was performed using 60 Vbeta and 13 Jbeta primers. Produced via immunoSEQ multiplex PCR; TCRdb's table is partial and in-frame only. The table lists 90,000 to 100,000 clones. The sample taken for sequencing was PBMCs. Receptors were obtained from a woman in her twenties or thirties in good health and CMV-seronegative.

The genes are TRBV30 and TRBJ1-2; a weak D match, TRBD1 (6 bases). This CDR3 has 12 amino acids. V was clipped by 3 bases and J by 9 bases, with 14 bases between them. Germline V gene data show CDR1 as GTSNPN and CDR2 as SVGIG (reference sequence). CDR3 protein: CAWRWTARSYTF. DNA of the CDR3: TGTGCCTGGAGATGGACAGCGCGAAGCTACACCTTC. The full variable domain, with the rest looked up from reference TRBV30 and TRBJ1-2, is SQTIHQWPATLVQPVGSPLSLECTVEGTSNPNLYWYRQAAGRGLQLLFYSVGIGQISSEVPQNLSASRPQDRQFILSSKKLLLSDSGFYLCAWRWTARSYTFGSGTRLTVV.

CDR3 amino acids: CASSGVTQETQYF. CDR3 DNA: TGTGCCAGCAGTGGAGTTACGCAAGAGACCCAGTACTTC. The chain recombines TRBV6-1 with TRBJ2-5; no firm D call. The germline V gene has CDR1 MNHNS and CDR2 SASEGT. The CDR3 length is 13 residues. Trimming stripped 4 bases from V and 2 bases from J, with 8 bases between.

This CDR3 reads CASSPAGQGTEGYTF. The CDR3 DNA is TGTGCCAGCTCACCAGCGGGACAGGGGACGGAGGGCTACACCTTC. J is TRBJ1-2 and V is TRBV18; 10 bases are shared with TRBD1. J gave up 8 bases and V 2 bases, and 8 bases lay outside the gene matches. The CDR3 runs 15 residues. Germline V lookup: CDR1 KGHSH, CDR2 LQKENI.

The V gene is TRBV15, the J gene TRBJ1-2, with D perhaps matching TRBD1 (6 bases). The germline V and J ends were trimmed by 1 base and 8 bases, with 8 bases remaining between them. The CDR3 sequence is 12 residues long. Germline V lookup: CDR1 LNHNV, CDR2 YYDKDF (reference sequence). CDR3 nucleotides: TGTGCCACCAGCAGAGGGGACATGGGCTACACCTTC. It specifies CATSRGDMGYTF.

The CDR3 DNA is TGTGCCAGCAGCACAGAACAGGGATCCGAAAACACCATATATTTT. Protein: CASSTEQGSENTIYF. The J gene is TRBJ1-3, the V gene TRBV5-5; tentative D call: TRBD1 (6 bases). Germline V gene data show CDR1 as SGHKS and CDR2 as YYEKEE (reference sequence). The CDR3 is made up of 15 amino acids. Trimming left V 4 bases short and J 6 bases short, with 17 bases between. Full variable domain (outside the CDR3, taken from reference TRBV5-5 and TRBJ1-3): DAGVTQSPTHLIKTRGQQVTLRCSPISGHKSVSWYQQVLGQGPQFIFQYYEKEERGRGNFPDRFSARQFPNYSSELNVNALLLGDSALYLCASSTEQGSENTIYFGEGSWLTVV.

The V gene is TRBV7-9, the J gene TRBJ1-2; TRBD1 is a possible D gene (5 bases). Germline V gene sequence: CDR1 SEHNR, CDR2 FQNEAQ (reference sequence). Trimming took off 4 bases at V and 7 bases at J, with 13 bases between the two ends. CDR3 length: 13 residues. DNA for the CDR3: TGTGCCAGCAGCTGGGGTGACAGAACTGGCTACACCTTC. Residues: CASSWGDRTGYTF. The full variable domain, in which reference TRBV7-9 and TRBJ1-2 provide the parts outside the CDR3, is DTGVSQNPRHKITKRGQNVTFRCDPISEHNRLYWYRQTLGQGPEFLTYFQNEAQLEKSRLLSDRFSAERPKGSFSTLEIQRTEQGDSAMYLCASSWGDRTGYTFGSGTRLTVV.

In DNA form, the CDR3 reads TGTGCCAGTAGTCCCCTCGGGACTAGCGGGGGGATTACGCAGTATTTT. Amino acids: CASSPLGTSGGITQYF. The J gene is TRBJ2-3, the V gene TRBV19, with 15 positions matching TRBD2. This CDR3 is built from 16 residues. V lost 5 bases and J lost 8; bases outside the gene matches: 8. From germline, CDR1 is LNHDA and CDR2 SQIVND (reference sequence).

V and J are TRBV9 and TRBJ2-7, with TRBD2 identical over 14 bases. Germline CDR1 reads SGDLS; CDR2 reads YYNGEE. The CDR3 length is 16 residues. The V segment lost 0 bases and the J segment 3 bases; nucleotides outside the gene matches: 2. The CDR3 DNA sequence: TGTGCCAGCAGCGTAGGGACTAGCGGGAGGAACTACGAGCAGTACTTC. Translated: CASSVGTSGRNYEQYF.

The V and J genes are TRBV6-6 and TRBJ2-5, with 7 bases lining up with TRBD1. Germline CDR1 reads MNHNY; CDR2 reads SVGAGI (reference sequence). J gave up 5 bases and V 6 bases, and 9 bases lay outside the gene matches. This CDR3 spans 14 amino acids. The CDR3 DNA sequence: TGTGCCAGCAGCCCCCAGCCCAGGGGGGAGACCCAGTACTTC. Translated, it gives CASSPQPRGETQYF.

The V gene is TRBV4-1, the J gene TRBJ2-1; TRBD1 matches 7 bases. V lost 5 bases and J lost 0; bases outside the gene matches: 10. CDR1 is MGHRA and CDR2 is YSYEKL in the germline V gene. The CDR3 extends over 17 amino acids. The CDR3 is CASSRESGTVSYNEQFF. The CDR3 nucleotides read TGCGCCAGCAGCAGGGAATCCGGGACAGTCTCCTACAATGAGCAGTTCTTC.

The chain links TRBV19 to TRBJ2-3, with 8 nucleotides matching TRBD1. Looked up from germline, CDR1 is LNHDA and CDR2 is SQIVND (reference sequence). This CDR3 spans 14 amino acids. J was trimmed by 6 bases and V by 5 bases; bases with no gene match: 7. Here the CDR3 DNA reads TGTGCCAGTAGTGGGACAGGATTTTCGGATACGCAGTATTTT. Translation: CASSGTGFSDTQYF.

This chain joins TRBV19 and TRBJ2-7; maybe TRBD2 (5 bases). Germline V gene sequence: CDR1 LNHDA, CDR2 SQIVND (reference sequence). This CDR3 spans 13 amino acids. The V and J ends lost 6 bases and 6 bases respectively, with 15 bases between them. DNA of the CDR3: TGTGCCAGTAGCCTATCCCGGGGTGGCGAGCAGTACTTC. This sequence encodes CASSLSRGGEQYF.

CDR3 sequence (DNA): TGCGCCAGCAGCTCCCGGCCGGGACAGTCGAACTATGGCTACACCTTC. It is translated as CASSSRPGQSNYGYTF. The chain combines TRBV5-1 with TRBJ1-2; 7 nucleotides line up with TRBD1. There are 16 residues in the CDR3. Germline V CDR1 and CDR2: SGHRS, YFSETQ. The ends lost 3 bases at V and 2 bases at J; junction bases unmatched: 10. The full variable domain, completed using reference TRBV5-1 and TRBJ1-2, is KAGVTQTPRYLIKTRGQQVTLSCSPISGHRSVSWYQQTPGQGLQFLFEYFSETQRNKGNFPGRFSGRQFSNSRSEMNVSTLELGDSALYLCASSSRPGQSNYGYTFGSGTRLTVV.

The rearrangement joins TRBV25-1 to TRBJ2-1, with 12 bases fitting TRBD2. J lost 4 bases, V lost 4 bases, and 5 bases had no gene match. Per the germline V gene, CDR1 is MGHDK and CDR2 is SYGVNS. The CDR3 runs to 16 residues. CDR3 in DNA: TGTGCCAGCAGTGTACTAGCGGGGGGAGAGTACAATGAGCAGTTCTTC. Translated, it gives CASSVLAGGEYNEQFF.

The chain has TRBV2 and TRBJ2-4, with 8 bases fitting TRBD2. V shed 4 bases, J shed 0 bases, and the junction held 5 bases outside the gene matches. This CDR3 comprises 16 residues. Germline lookup yields CDR1 SNHLY and CDR2 FYNNEI. This chain's CDR3 is CASSGIAGLAKNIQYF. The CDR3 nucleotides read TGTGCCAGCAGTGGGATAGCGGGATTAGCCAAAAACATTCAGTACTTC.

The J gene is TRBJ1-3, the V gene TRBV15, with D maybe TRBD1 (6 bases). Germline CDR1 LNHNV, CDR2 YYDKDF (reference sequence). This CDR3 is built from 15 residues. Deletions cut 5 bases from V and 2 bases from J, with 13 bases between. The DNA for the CDR3 is TGTGCCACCAGCCTAACCGGGACAACTGGAAACACCATATATTTT. Encoded protein: CATSLTGTTGNTIYF.

The chain combines TRBV7-9 with TRBJ1-2; 10 bases agree with TRBD1. The CDR3 totals 15 residues. V was pared by 3 bases and J by 1 base, with 2 bases of the junction left unmatched. Germline V CDR1 and CDR2: SEHNR, FQNEAQ (reference sequence). The DNA of the CDR3 is TGTGCCAGCAGCTTGGACAGGGGGTTTAACTATGGCTACACCTTC. It encodes CASSLDRGFNYGYTF.

The chain couples TRBV5-1 to TRBJ2-1; TRBD2 aligns across 9 bases. This CDR3 spans 16 amino acids. The V gene end was trimmed by 4 bases and the J gene end by 3 bases; junction bases not matched to a gene: 8. Looked up from germline, CDR1 is SGHRS and CDR2 is YFSETQ. CDR3: CASSPGTSNNYNEQFF. The CDR3 DNA sequence: TGCGCCAGCAGCCCCGGGACTAGCAATAACTACAATGAGCAGTTCTTC.

The chain uses TRBV7-2 and TRBJ1-4, with D uncertain. V gave up 1 base and J gave up 8 bases, with 5 bases separating them. The CDR3 is made up of 12 amino acids. Germline CDR1 reads SGHTA; CDR2 reads FQGNSA. The CDR3 spells CASSLEREKLFF. In DNA form, the CDR3 reads TGTGCCAGCAGCTTAGAACGGGAAAAACTGTTTTTT.

The chain uses TRBV28 and TRBJ2-7, with D tentatively TRBD2 (6 bases). The CDR3 has 14 amino acids. V dropped 6 bases and J dropped 0 bases, with 12 bases sitting between them. Germline loops: CDR1 MDHEN, CDR2 SYDVKM. DNA of the CDR3: TGTGCCAGCAGCGAGCGGGCCTACTCCTACGAGCAGTACTTC. Encoded protein: CASSERAYSYEQYF.

The V call is TRBV29-1, the J call TRBJ2-7, with 7 bases lining up with TRBD1. J was trimmed by 3 bases and V by 0 bases; bases with no gene match: 5. The CDR3 runs 14 residues. Germline V lookup: CDR1 SQVTM, CDR2 ANQGSEA. The chain's CDR3 is CSVEDGAGGYEQYF. Written as DNA, the CDR3 is TGCAGCGTTGAAGACGGGGCAGGGGGCTACGAGCAGTACTTC.